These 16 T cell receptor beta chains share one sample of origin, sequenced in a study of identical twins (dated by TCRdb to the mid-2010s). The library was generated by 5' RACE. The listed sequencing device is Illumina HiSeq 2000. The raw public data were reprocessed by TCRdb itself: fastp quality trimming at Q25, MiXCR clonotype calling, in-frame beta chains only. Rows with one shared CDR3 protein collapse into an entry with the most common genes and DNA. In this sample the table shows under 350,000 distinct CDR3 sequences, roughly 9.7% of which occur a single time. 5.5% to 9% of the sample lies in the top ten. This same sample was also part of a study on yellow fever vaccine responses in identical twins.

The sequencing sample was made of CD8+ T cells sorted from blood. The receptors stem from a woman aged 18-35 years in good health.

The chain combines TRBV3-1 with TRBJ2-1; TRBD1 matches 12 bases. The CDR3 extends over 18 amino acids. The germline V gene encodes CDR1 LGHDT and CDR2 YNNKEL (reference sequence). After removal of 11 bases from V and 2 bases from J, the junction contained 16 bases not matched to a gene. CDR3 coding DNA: TGTGCCTTCAGTTTCCGGGACAGGGGGCTGAACGCCTACAATGAGCAGTTCTTC. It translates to CAFSFRDRGLNAYNEQFF.

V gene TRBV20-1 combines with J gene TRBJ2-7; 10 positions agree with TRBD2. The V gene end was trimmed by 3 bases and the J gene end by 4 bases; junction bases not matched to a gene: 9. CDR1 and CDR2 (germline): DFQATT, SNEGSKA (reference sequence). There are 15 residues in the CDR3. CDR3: CSARPLAGDLYEQYF. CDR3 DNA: TGCAGTGCTAGGCCTCTAGCGGGGGACCTTTACGAGCAGTACTTC.

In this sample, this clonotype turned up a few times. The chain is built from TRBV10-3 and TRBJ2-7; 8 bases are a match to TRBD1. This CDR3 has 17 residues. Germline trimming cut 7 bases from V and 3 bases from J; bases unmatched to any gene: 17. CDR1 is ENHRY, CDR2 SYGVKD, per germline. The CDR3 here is CAITQPRQGPFIYEQYF. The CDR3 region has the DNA TGTGCCATCACCCAACCCAGACAGGGGCCGTTTATCTACGAGCAGTACTTC.

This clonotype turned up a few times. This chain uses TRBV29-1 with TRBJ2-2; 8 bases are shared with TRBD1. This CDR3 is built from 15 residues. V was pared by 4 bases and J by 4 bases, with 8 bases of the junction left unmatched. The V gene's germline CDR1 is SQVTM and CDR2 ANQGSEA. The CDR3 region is CSVVLQGAGTGELFF. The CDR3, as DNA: TGCAGCGTTGTGCTCCAGGGGGCCGGCACCGGGGAGCTGTTTTTT.

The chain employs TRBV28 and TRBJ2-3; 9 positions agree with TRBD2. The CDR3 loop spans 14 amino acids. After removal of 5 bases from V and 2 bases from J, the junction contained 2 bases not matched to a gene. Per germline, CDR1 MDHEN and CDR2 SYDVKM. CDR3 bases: TGTGCCAGCAGTATAGCGGGGGACACAGATACGCAGTATTTT. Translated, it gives CASSIAGDTDTQYF. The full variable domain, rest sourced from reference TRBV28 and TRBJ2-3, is DVKVTQSSRYLVKRTGEKVFLECVQDMDHENMFWYRQDPGLGLRLIYFSYDVKMKEKGDIPEGYSVSREKKERFSLILESASTNQTSMYLCASSIAGDTDTQYFGPGTRLTVL.

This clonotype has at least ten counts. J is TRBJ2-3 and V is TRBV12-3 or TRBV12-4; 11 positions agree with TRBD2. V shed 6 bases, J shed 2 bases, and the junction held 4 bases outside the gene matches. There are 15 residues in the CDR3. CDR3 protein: CASRGLAVFTDTQYF. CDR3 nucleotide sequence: TGTGCCAGCAGGGGACTAGCGGTCTTCACAGATACGCAGTATTTT.

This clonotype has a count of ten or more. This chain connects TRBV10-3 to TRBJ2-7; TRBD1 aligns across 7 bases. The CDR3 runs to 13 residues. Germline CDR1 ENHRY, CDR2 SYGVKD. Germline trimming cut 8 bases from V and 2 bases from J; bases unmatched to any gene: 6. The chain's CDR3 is CAIQEQGPYEQYF. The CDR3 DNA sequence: TGTGCCATCCAGGAACAGGGGCCCTACGAGCAGTACTTC.

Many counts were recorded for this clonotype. The DNA of the CDR3 is TGTGCTAGTGGTTTGGTACTACGGGGAACCGGGGAAATTTTCAATGAGCAGTTCTTC. Translation: CASGLVLRGTGEIFNEQFF. The chain uses TRBV12-5 and TRBJ2-1, with a tentative D call TRBD2 (5 bases). The CDR3 sequence is 19 residues long. Trimming cost V 0 bases and J 6 bases, with 24 bases left between them. The germline V gene has CDR1 LGHNT and CDR2 FRNRAP.

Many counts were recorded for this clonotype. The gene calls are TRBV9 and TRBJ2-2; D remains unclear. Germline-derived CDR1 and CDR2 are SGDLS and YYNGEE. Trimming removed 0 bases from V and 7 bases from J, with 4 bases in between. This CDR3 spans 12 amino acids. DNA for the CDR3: TGTGCCAGCAGCGTAGCAAACGGGGAGCTGTTTTTT. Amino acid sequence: CASSVANGELFF.

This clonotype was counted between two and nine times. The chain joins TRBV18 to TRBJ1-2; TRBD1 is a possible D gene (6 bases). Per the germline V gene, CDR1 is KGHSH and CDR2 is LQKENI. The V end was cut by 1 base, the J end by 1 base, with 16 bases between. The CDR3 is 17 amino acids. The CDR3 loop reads CASSPQQTGLDNYGYTF. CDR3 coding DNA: TGTGCCAGCTCACCACAGCAAACAGGGTTGGATAACTATGGCTACACCTTC. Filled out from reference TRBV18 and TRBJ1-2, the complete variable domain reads NAGVMQNPRHLVRRRGQEARLRCSPMKGHSHVYWYRQLPEEGLKFMVYLQKENIIDESGMPKERFSAEFPKEGPSILRIQQVVRGDSAAYFCASSPQQTGLDNYGYTFGSGTRLTVV.

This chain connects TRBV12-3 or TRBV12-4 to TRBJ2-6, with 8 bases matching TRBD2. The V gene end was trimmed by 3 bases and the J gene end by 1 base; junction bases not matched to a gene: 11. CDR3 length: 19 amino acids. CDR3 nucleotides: TGTGCCAGCAGTTTTCCGGGAGGGGCGACGGATTCTGGGGCCAACGTCCTGACTTTC. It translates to CASSFPGGATDSGANVLTF.

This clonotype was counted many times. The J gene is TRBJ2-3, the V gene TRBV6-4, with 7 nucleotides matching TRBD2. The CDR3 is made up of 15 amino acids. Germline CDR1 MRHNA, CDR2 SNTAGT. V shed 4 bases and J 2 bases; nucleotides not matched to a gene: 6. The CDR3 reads CASSGGGSHTDTQYF. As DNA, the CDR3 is TGTGCCAGCAGTGGAGGCGGGAGTCACACAGATACGCAGTATTTT.

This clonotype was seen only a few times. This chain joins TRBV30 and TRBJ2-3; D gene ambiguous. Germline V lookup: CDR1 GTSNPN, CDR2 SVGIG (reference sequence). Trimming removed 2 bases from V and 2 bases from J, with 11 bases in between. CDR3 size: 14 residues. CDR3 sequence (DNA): TGTGCCTGGAGTAGGCTAGAGGCCACAGATACGCAGTATTTT. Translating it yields CAWSRLEATDTQYF.

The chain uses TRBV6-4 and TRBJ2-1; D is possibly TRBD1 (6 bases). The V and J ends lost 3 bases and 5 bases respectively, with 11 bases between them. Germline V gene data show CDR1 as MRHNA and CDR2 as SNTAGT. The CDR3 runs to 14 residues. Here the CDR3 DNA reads TGTGCCAGCAGTGAAAGTCAGGGGAACAATGAGCAGTTCTTC. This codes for CASSESQGNNEQFF.

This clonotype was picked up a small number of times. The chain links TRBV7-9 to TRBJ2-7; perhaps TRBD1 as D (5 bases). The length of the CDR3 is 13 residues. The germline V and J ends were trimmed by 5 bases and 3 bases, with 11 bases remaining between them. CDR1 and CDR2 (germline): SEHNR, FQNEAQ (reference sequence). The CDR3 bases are TGTGCCAGCAGCCCCCAAGACAGCTACGAGCAGTACTTC. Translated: CASSPQDSYEQYF.

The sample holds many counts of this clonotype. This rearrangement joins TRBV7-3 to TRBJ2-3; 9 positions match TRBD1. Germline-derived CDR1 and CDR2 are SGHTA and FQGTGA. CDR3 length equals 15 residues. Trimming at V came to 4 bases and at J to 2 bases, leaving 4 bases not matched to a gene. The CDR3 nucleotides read TGTGCCAGCAGCTCACGGACAGGGGACACAGATACGCAGTATTTT. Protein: CASSSRTGDTDTQYF. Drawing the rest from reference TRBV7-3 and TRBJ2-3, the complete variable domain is GAGVSQTPSNKVTEKGKYVELRCDPISGHTALYWYRQSLGQGPEFLIYFQGTGAADDSGLPNDRFFAVRPEGSVSTLKIQRTERGDSAVYLCASSSRTGDTDTQYFGPGTRLTVL.